The clone carrying this T cell receptor beta chain has a handful of counts. Noted time point: newly diagnosed GD, antithyroid drugs for less than 3 months. Isolated PBMC RNA provided the starting material for the TCR library. EDTA tubes were used for drawing around 9 milliliters of peripheral blood. The junction had 4 bases not matched to a gene; V was cut back by 1 base and J by 0 bases. The germline gives CDR1 KGHSH, CDR2 LQKENI. The CDR3 has 18 residues. The data stem from a study of regulatory T cells in long-lasting Graves disease. Construction of the TCR beta libraries employed iRepertoire HTBI primers in conjunction with Arm-PCR of CDR3 regions. TCRdb re-called the multiplex PCR reads through MiXCR, storing one row per CDR3 protein. The sample carries hundreds of thousands of distinct CDR3 sequences, about 12% recorded once. The sample also formed part of further work on T cells in Graves' hyperthyroidism and ophthalmopathy.

The rearrangement joins TRBV18 to TRBJ1-5, with 12 bases lining up with TRBD1. The specimen comprised peripheral blood mononuclear cells (PBMCs), sampled at new diagnosis, from a patient treated with antithyroid drugs. The sequence derives from a woman in her twenties or thirties with Graves disease. The CDR3 region is CASSPLGQGADSNQPQHF. Here the CDR3 DNA reads TGTGCCAGCTCACCACTGGGACAGGGGGCAGATAGCAATCAGCCCCAGCATTTT.